This T cell receptor beta chain was identified during a study of STAT3 mutations in large granular lymphocyte leukemia. In the study overall: Immunosuppressive therapy was given to more than half of T-LGLL patients. Study-wide results and caveats: Clonal expansion was inferred from other time points because no sample existed at each clone's first appearance. Every T-cell large granular lymphocyte leukemia patient had at least one immunodominant TCR beta clonotype. In about 30% of the 18 patients, new TCR clonotypes emerged after therapy.

CDR1 is SGHVS and CDR2 is FQNEAQ in the germline V gene. V shed 3 bases and J shed 1 base, with 3 bases lying between them. This CDR3 region has 12 residues. As to this clone: The antigen is not known.

Using immunoSEQ multiplex PCR, the repertoire was profiled, and TCRdb retains in-frame clones only, with some absent. The sample records over 25,000 clones, 70% to 80% being singletons. This sequence originates from a woman between 50 and 59 years old with T-cell large granular lymphocyte leukemia. Some clones in this sample may be carry-over from other donors' samples. Sequencing was performed on peripheral blood mononuclear cells. V gene TRBV7-8 combines with J gene TRBJ1-1, with no clear D. The CDR3 DNA is TGTGCCAGCAGCTTGTGGAACACTGAAGCTTTCTTT. Translated: CASSLWNTEAFF.